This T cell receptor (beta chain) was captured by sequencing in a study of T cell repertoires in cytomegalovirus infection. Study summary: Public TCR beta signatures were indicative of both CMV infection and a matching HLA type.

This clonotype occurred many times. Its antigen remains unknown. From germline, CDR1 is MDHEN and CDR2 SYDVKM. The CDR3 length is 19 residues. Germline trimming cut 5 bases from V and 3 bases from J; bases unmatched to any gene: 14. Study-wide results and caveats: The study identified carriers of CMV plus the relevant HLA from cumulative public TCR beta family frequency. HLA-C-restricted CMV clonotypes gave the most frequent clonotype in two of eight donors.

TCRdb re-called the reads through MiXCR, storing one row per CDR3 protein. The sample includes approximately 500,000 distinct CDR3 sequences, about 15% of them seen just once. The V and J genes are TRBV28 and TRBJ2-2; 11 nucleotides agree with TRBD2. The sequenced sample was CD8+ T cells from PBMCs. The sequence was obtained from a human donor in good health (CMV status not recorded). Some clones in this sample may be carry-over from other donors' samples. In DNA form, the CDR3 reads TGTGCCAGCAGTCCCCTAAGGGTGGCTAGCGGGAGGTACACCGGGGAGCTGTTTTTT. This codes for CASSPLRVASGRYTGELFF.